Listed here is a single TCR beta chain. Its cognate antigen is unknown. The sample is drawn from a study of cytomegalovirus exposure and HLA in healthy donors. The wider study: A subsequent analysis stated that the approximately 120 validation repertoires were run on the same platform as the roughly 670 first-cohort repertoires. Study results and caveats: The authors listed 180 or so TCR beta chains as cytomegalovirus-associated.

Germline V gene sequence: CDR1 MNHNS, CDR2 SASEGT. V dropped 7 bases and J dropped 8 bases, with 14 bases sitting between them. The CDR3 length is 13 residues. Here immunoSEQ multiplex PCR was the method, and the copy in TCRdb shows in-frame clones only, minus some. Among over 120,000 clones, nearly 90% were seen once, and the ten largest hold 9%. This rearrangement joins TRBV6-1 to TRBJ1-4; perhaps TRBD1 as D (6 bases). Input material: PBMCs. The sequence was collected from a woman under 30 in good health and CMV-seropositive. The CDR3, as DNA: TGTGCCAGCAACCGACAGAGGGGGGAAAAACTGTTTTTT. It is translated as CASNRQRGEKLFF.